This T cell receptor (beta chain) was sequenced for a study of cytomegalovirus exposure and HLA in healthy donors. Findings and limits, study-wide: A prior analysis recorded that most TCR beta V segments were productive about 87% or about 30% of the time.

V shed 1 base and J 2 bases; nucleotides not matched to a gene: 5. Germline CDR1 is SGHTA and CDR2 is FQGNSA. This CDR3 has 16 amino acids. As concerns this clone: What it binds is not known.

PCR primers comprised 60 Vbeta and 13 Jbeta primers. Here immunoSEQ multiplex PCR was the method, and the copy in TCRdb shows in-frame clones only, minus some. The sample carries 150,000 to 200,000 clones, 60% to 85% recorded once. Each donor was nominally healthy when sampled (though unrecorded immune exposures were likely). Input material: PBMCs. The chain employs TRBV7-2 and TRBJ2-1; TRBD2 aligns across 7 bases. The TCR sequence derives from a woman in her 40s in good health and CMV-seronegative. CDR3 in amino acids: CASSLVAGVAYNEQFF. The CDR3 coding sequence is TGTGCCAGCAGCTTAGTTGCGGGAGTGGCCTACAATGAGCAGTTCTTC.